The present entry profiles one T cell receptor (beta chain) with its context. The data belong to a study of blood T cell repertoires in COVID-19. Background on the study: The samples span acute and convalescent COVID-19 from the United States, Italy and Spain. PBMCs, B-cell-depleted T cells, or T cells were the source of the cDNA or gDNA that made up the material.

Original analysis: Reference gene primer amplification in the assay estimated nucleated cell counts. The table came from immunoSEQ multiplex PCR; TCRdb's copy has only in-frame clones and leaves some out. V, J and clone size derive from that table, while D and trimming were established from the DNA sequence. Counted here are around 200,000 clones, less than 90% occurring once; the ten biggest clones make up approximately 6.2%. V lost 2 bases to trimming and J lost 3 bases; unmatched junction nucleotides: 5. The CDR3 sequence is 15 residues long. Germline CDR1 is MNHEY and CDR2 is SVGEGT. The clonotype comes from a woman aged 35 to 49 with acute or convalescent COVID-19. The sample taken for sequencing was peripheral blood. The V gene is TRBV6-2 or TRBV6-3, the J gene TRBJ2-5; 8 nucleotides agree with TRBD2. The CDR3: CASSYGGGGKETQYF. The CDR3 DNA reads TGTGCCAGCAGTTACGGCGGCGGGGGGAAAGAGACCCAGTACTTC.